Each of the 21 T cell receptor beta chains below was sequenced from the same sample in a study of T cells in Graves' hyperthyroidism and ophthalmopathy. Amplified TCR beta CDR3 regions came from RNA transcripts. A set of HTBI primers served as the primers for a first-round RT-PCR of the TCR CDR3. In TCRdb, the multiplex PCR reads were re-called with MiXCR into one record per CDR3 protein. The repertoire includes about 400,000 distinct CDR3 sequences, just under 15% of them detected once, and approximately 32% sits in the top ten. What was sequenced was blood. Every receptor here comes from a woman aged 25 to 45 with Graves' hyperthyroidism.

This clonotype was seen more than once but under ten times. This rearrangement joins TRBV6-2 or TRBV6-3 to TRBJ2-7, with 9 bases aligning to TRBD2. The V gene's germline CDR1 is MNHEY and CDR2 SVGEGT. V was clipped by 6 bases and J by 4 bases; unmatched bases: 13. The CDR3 spans 16 residues. The chain's CDR3 is CASSRISGGRAYEQYF. In DNA, the CDR3 is TGTGCCAGCAGCCGTATCTCTGGCGGGAGGGCTTACGAGCAGTACTTC.

This clonotype was counted at least ten times. This rearrangement joins TRBV18 to TRBJ1-1, with a weak D call TRBD1 (5 bases). The CDR3 is made up of 11 amino acids. V was trimmed by 3 bases and J by 8 bases, leaving 7 bases between them. The germline gives CDR1 KGHSH, CDR2 LQKENI. CDR3 residues: CASSPPGEAFF. The DNA of the CDR3 is TGTGCCAGCTCACCTCCAGGGGAAGCTTTCTTT.

This chain connects TRBV20-1 to TRBJ2-3; D remains ambiguous. The CDR3 has 14 residues. Trimming pared 4 bases from V and 8 bases from J, leaving 19 bases between. Germline V gives CDR1 DFQATT, CDR2 SNEGSKA (reference sequence). This chain's CDR3 is CSAKTPAEVGTQYF. CDR3 DNA sequence: TGCAGTGCTAAGACCCCCGCCGAGGTCGGTACGCAGTATTTT.

This clonotype was seen repeatedly, ten times or more. This chain connects TRBV9 to TRBJ1-5; D is uncertain. The CDR3 runs 14 residues. CDR1 and CDR2 from the germline V gene are SGDLS and YYNGEE. V was trimmed by 0 bases and J by 0 bases, leaving 4 bases between them. CDR3 DNA sequence: TGTGCCAGCAGCGTAGATGGTAGCAATCAGCCCCAGCATTTT. Its protein product is CASSVDGSNQPQHF.

This clonotype was counted ten times or more. The chain carries TRBV12-3 or TRBV12-4 and TRBJ1-5; 7 positions match TRBD1. J lost 1 base, V lost 6 bases, and 6 bases had no gene match. The CDR3 contains 15 residues. This CDR3 is CASSQDRRSNQPQHF. DNA of the CDR3: TGTGCCAGCAGCCAGGACAGGAGAAGCAATCAGCCCCAGCATTTT.

This clonotype appeared many times. The chain has TRBV11-2 and TRBJ2-1; D might be TRBD1 (6 bases). The germline gives CDR1 SGHAT, CDR2 FQNNGV. The CDR3 extends over 15 amino acids. V was shortened by 3 bases and J by 2 bases, with 11 bases between the two germline ends. CDR3 residues: CASSLARGTYNEQFF. CDR3 DNA sequence: TGTGCCAGCAGCTTGGCCAGGGGCACCTACAATGAGCAGTTCTTC.

This clonotype turned up a few times. This chain joins TRBV2 and TRBJ2-6; D ambiguous. Germline V gene lookup returns CDR1 SNHLY and CDR2 FYNNEI. This CDR3 spans 12 amino acids. V shed 11 bases and J shed 0 bases, with 5 bases lying between them. The CDR3, as DNA: TGTGCCGGGGACTCTGGGGCCAACGTCCTGACTTTC. Its translation is CAGDSGANVLTF.

Many counts were recorded for this clonotype. The J gene is TRBJ2-3, the V gene TRBV30; D not certain. The CDR3 length is 12 residues. CDR1 is GTSNPN and CDR2 is SVGIG in the germline V gene (reference sequence). V was cut by 5 bases and J by 2 bases, with 8 bases left in between. CDR3 DNA: TGTGCCTGGCAGACCCCCACAGATACGCAGTATTTT. It encodes CAWQTPTDTQYF.

This clonotype appeared many times. This chain joins TRBV20-1 and TRBJ2-3; 9 bases align to TRBD2. Looked up from germline, CDR1 is DFQATT and CDR2 is SNEGSKA (reference sequence). The CDR3 covers 15 residues. V lost 3 bases, J lost 7 bases, and 11 bases stayed unmatched. CDR3 sequence reads: CSASFGSGRRNTQYF. Here the CDR3 DNA reads TGCAGTGCTAGCTTCGGGAGCGGGAGGAGGAATACGCAGTATTTT.

This clonotype was seen a handful of times. V usage is TRBV7-2 and J usage is TRBJ2-1, with D perhaps TRBD2 (6 bases). Germline CDR1 SGHTA, CDR2 FQGNSA. The ends were cut back, 3 bases at V and 1 base at J, with 16 bases in the middle. This CDR3 is built from 17 residues. The CDR3 is CASSFAGTQGSYNEQFF. The CDR3 region has the DNA TGTGCCAGCAGCTTCGCCGGGACTCAAGGTTCCTACAATGAGCAGTTCTTC.

This clonotype showed up many times. This chain links TRBV5-1 with TRBJ2-7; no firm D call. The CDR3 is 12 residues long. V lost 7 bases and J 2 bases, leaving 10 bases between the germline ends. Germline CDR1 reads SGHRS; CDR2 reads YFSETQ. This chain's CDR3 is CASGPFPYEQYF. The CDR3 DNA follows: TGCGCCAGCGGTCCTTTCCCCTACGAGCAGTACTTC.

There are many counts of this clonotype. This sequence joins TRBV12-3 or TRBV12-4 and TRBJ2-1; 7 bases are shared with TRBD1. Unmatched junction bases numbered 12, after V lost 7 bases and J lost 3 bases. CDR3 length: 16 amino acids. The CDR3 region has the DNA TGTGCCAGCATTGCTCCGGGACAGTTGATCTACAATGAGCAGTTCTTC. This encodes CASIAPGQLIYNEQFF.

This clonotype was seen a single time. This chain uses TRBV4-1 with TRBJ2-7, with 12 bases matching TRBD2. The CDR3 has 19 amino acids. Germline lookup yields CDR1 MGHRA and CDR2 YSYEKL. With V trimmed by 6 bases and J by 2 bases, 17 bases remained unmatched. This CDR3 is CASSGTGASGRAGTYEQYF. CDR3 bases: TGCGCCAGCAGTGGTACAGGGGCTAGCGGGAGGGCCGGGACCTACGAGCAGTACTTC.

In this sample, this clonotype turned up a few times. J is TRBJ2-3 and V is TRBV29-1; TRBD2 matches 8 bases. Germline assignment: CDR1 SQVTM and CDR2 ANQGSEA. The CDR3 contains 14 residues. The V gene end was trimmed by 4 bases and the J gene end by 4 bases; junction bases not matched to a gene: 7. This CDR3 reads CSVGSAGAPDTQYF. The CDR3 bases are TGCAGCGTTGGGTCAGCGGGAGCCCCAGATACGCAGTATTTT.

The chain employs TRBV11-2 and TRBJ1-5, with a weak D call TRBD1 (5 bases). Germline V gene lookup returns CDR1 SGHAT and CDR2 FQNNGV. The V end was cut by 5 bases, the J end by 6 bases, with 17 bases between. The CDR3 has 15 residues. This CDR3 reads CASSRFGGIGQPQHF. The CDR3 DNA sequence: TGTGCCAGCAGCCGATTTGGGGGGATCGGTCAGCCCCAGCATTTT.

In its sample, this clonotype was seen many times. The chain couples TRBV12-3 or TRBV12-4 to TRBJ2-3, with 11 bases aligning to TRBD2. After removal of 6 bases from V and 4 bases from J, the junction contained 3 bases not matched to a gene. The CDR3 consists of 14 residues. As DNA, the CDR3 is TGTGCCAGCAGACTAGCGGGAGTACCAGATACGCAGTATTTT. Translating gives CASRLAGVPDTQYF.

This clonotype was recorded many times. This chain joins TRBV12-3 or TRBV12-4 and TRBJ1-5; weak D call: TRBD1 (5 bases). This CDR3 region has 15 residues. Trimming cost V 5 bases and J 4 bases, with 15 bases left between them. CDR3: CASSLGRDRNQPQHF. CDR3 coding DNA: TGTGCCAGCAGTCTAGGCCGGGACCGTAATCAGCCCCAGCATTTT.

This clonotype appeared many times. CDR3 DNA: TGTGCCAGCAGCTTGTACGACGTTTCGGATCAGCCCCAGCATTTT. Translated, it gives CASSLYDVSDQPQHF. This chain uses TRBV5-5 with TRBJ1-5; D unclear. The CDR3 length is 15 residues. Trimming stripped 1 base from V and 5 bases from J, with 13 bases between. The germline gives CDR1 SGHKS, CDR2 YYEKEE (reference sequence).

J is TRBJ2-5 and V is TRBV7-9; 10 nucleotides match TRBD2. The CDR3 spans 15 residues. The V gene's germline CDR1 is SEHNR and CDR2 FQNEAQ (reference sequence). The ends lost 3 bases at V and 2 bases at J; junction bases unmatched: 3. The CDR3 here is CASSFGTSEQETQYF. The CDR3 coding sequence is TGTGCCAGCAGCTTCGGGACTAGCGAACAAGAGACCCAGTACTTC.

In its sample, this clonotype was seen many times. The V call is TRBV2, the J call TRBJ2-1; 7 bases are a match to TRBD1. Germline CDR1 SNHLY, CDR2 FYNNEI. The length of the CDR3 is 15 residues. V was clipped by 4 bases and J by 3 bases; unmatched bases: 6. The CDR3 spells CASSGRTGSYNEQFF. In nucleotides, the CDR3 is TGTGCCAGCAGTGGGAGGACAGGAAGCTACAATGAGCAGTTCTTC.

This clonotype was seen many times. The chain combines TRBV3-1 with TRBJ2-4; possibly TRBD1 for D (5 bases). The CDR3 loop spans 15 amino acids. V lost 4 bases, J lost 8 bases, and 18 bases lay in between. Germline lookup yields CDR1 LGHDT and CDR2 YNNKEL (reference sequence). Here the CDR3 reads CASSPTANQGDIQYF. The CDR3 bases are TGTGCCAGCAGCCCAACAGCCAACCAAGGGGACATTCAGTACTTC.